The text below deals with one T cell receptor (beta chain). Only a few counts were recorded for this clonotype. Its antigen is still unknown. The sample holds no much larger clone one base away, and base qualities are not on file. The CDR3 runs 15 residues from the cysteine to the phenylalanine. Only CDR3 DNA is held: 45 bases, read in frame from base 1. The germline V gene encodes CDR1 LGHNA and CDR2 YSLEER. V is clipped by 0 bases and J by 7 bases, and the sequence between their germline boundaries is 14 bases long. The data are from a study of response to subunit inactivated influenza vaccine (dated by TCRdb to between 2017 and 2018). About the investigation overall: To follow how T cells responded to a trivalent subunit inactivated influenza vaccine, the researchers relied on deep quantitative profiling of the T cell receptor repertoire. The full study reports these points: The authors proposed that each seasonal influenza vaccination may bring in only a limited number of new T cells.

Library method: RT-PCR. The instrument was an Illumina HiSeq 2500. TCRdb cleaned the public reads at Q25 with fastp, built clones with MiXCR and kept in-frame beta chains. One record per CDR3 amino acid sequence lists the most common genes and DNA. The sample table holds roughly 500,000 distinct CDR3 sequences, of which approximately 16% were seen once. Approximately 3% of the sample rests with the top ten. The specimen comprised CD4+ T cells sorted from PBMCs, sampled around 25 months after vaccination. The receptor comes from a man between 50 and 69 years old who received an inactivated influenza vaccine. Donor details come from another sample of the same person, matched by shared clones. The sequence links TRBV4-3 to TRBJ2-3; confidence is insufficient to name the D gene. In nucleotide form, the sequence is TGCGCCAGCAGCCAAGATCTCGTGGGGTTAAATACGCAGTATTTT. Its translation reads: CASSQDLVGLNTQYF.